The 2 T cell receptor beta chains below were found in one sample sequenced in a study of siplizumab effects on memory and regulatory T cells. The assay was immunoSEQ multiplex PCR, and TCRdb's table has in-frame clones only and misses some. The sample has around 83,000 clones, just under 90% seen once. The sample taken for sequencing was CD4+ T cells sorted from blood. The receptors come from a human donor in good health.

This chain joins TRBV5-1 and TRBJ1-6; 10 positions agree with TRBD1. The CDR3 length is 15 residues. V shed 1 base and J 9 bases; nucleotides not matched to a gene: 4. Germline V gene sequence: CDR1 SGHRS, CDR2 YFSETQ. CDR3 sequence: CASSLTGQGSSPLHF. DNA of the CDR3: TGCGCCAGCAGCTTGACGGGACAGGGGAGTTCACCCCTCCACTTT.

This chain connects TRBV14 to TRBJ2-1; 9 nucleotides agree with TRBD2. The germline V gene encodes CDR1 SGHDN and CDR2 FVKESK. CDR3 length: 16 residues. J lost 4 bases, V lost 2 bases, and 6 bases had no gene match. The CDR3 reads CASSQILSGSYNEQFF. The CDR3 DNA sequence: TGTGCCAGCAGCCAAATTCTTAGCGGGAGTTACAATGAGCAGTTCTTC.